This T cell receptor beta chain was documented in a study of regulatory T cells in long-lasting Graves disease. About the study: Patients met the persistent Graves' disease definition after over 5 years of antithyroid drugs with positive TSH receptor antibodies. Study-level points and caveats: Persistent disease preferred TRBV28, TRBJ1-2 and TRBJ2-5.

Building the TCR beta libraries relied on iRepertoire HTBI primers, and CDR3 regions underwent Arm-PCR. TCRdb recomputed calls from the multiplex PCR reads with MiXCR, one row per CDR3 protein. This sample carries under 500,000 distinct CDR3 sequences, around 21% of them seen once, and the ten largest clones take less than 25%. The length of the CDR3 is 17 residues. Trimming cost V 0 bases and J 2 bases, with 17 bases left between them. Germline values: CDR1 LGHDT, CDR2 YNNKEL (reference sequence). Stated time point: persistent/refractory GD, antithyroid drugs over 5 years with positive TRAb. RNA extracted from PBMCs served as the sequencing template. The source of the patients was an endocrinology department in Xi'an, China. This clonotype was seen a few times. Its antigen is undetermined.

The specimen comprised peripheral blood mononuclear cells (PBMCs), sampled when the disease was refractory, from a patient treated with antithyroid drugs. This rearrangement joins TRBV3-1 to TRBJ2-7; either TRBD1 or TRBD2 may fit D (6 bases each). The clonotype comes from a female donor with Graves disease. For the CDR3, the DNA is TGTGCCAGCAGCCAAGATAACCGGGGGCGCATCGCCTACGAGCAGTACTTC. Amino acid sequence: CASSQDNRGRIAYEQYF.